The T cell receptor beta chain under discussion was sequenced for a study of shared clonotypes between healthy human individuals. The protocol was immunoSEQ multiplex PCR, while the TCRdb copy is restricted to in-frame clones and leaves out a portion. The data show more than 2 million clones, roughly 95% seen once. Terminally differentiated effector memory CD45RA+ cells were left out of the naive CD8 fraction, which was CD45RO-negative and positively selected for CCR7. This CDR3 spans 14 amino acids. V shed 0 bases and J shed 5 bases, with 10 bases lying between them. Germline loops: CDR1 LNHNV, CDR2 YYDKDF (reference sequence).

The source material was naive CD8+ T cells sorted from blood. This clonotype originated in a man aged 18 to 30 in good health. V and J are TRBV15 and TRBJ2-5, with D tentatively TRBD2 (6 bases). The CDR3 coding sequence is TGTGCCACCAGCAGAGAAGGCGGGGCGGAGACCCAGTACTTC. Its translation: CATSREGGAETQYF.